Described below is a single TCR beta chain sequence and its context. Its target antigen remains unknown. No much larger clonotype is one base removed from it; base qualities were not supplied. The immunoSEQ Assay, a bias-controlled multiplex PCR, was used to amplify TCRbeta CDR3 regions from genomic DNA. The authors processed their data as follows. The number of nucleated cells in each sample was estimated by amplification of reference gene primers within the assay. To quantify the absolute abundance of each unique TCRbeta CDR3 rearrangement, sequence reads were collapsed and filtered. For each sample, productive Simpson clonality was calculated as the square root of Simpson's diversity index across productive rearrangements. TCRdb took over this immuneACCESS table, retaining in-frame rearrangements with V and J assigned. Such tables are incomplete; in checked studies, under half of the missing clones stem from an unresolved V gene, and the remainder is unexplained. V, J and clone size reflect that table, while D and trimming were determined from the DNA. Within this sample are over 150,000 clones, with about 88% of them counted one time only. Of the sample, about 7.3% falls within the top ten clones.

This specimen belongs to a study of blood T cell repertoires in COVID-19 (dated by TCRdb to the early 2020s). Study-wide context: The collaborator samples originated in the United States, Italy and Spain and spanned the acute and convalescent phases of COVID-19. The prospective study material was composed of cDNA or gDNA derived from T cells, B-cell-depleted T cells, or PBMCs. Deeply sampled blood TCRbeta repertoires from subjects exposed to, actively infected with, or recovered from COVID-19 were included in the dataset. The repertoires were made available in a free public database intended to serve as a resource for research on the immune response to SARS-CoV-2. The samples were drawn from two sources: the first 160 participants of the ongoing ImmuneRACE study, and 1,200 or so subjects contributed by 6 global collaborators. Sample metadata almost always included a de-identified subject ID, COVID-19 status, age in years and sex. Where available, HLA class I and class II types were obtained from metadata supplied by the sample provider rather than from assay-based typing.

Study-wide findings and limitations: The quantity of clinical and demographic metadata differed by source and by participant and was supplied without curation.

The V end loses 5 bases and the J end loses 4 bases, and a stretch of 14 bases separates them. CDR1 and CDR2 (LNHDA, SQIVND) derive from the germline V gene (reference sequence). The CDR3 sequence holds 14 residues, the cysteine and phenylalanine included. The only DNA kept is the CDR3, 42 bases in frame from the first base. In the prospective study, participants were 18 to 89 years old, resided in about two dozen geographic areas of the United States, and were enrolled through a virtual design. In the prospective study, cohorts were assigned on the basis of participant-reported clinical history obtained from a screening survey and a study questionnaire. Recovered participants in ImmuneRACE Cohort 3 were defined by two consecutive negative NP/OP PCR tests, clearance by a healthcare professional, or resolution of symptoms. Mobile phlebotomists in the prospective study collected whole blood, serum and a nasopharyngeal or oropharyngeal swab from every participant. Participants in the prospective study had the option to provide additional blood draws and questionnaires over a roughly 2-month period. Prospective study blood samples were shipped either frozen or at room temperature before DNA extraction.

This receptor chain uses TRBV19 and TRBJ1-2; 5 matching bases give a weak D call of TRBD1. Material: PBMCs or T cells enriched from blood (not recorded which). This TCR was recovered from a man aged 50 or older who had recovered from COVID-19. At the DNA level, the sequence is TGTGCCAGTAGTGTACAACAGGAATCCTATGGCTACACCTTC. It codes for CASSVQQESYGYTF.